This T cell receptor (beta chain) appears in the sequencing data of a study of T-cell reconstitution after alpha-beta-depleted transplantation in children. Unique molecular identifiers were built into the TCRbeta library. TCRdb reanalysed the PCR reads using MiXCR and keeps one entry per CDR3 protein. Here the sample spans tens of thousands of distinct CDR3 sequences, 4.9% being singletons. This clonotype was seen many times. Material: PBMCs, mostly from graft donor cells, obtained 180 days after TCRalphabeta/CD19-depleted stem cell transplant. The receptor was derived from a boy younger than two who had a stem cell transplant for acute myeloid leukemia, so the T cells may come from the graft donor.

The DNA for the CDR3 is TGCAGTGCTAGAGATCCCAGGGTAGATCAGCCCCAGCATTTT. Translation: CSARDPRVDQPQHF. The chain couples TRBV20-1 to TRBJ1-5, with D possibly TRBD1 on 5 matching bases. CDR1 and CDR2 from the germline V gene are DFQATT and SNEGSKA (reference sequence). V lost 0 bases, J lost 5 bases, and 11 bases lay in between. The CDR3 has 14 residues.